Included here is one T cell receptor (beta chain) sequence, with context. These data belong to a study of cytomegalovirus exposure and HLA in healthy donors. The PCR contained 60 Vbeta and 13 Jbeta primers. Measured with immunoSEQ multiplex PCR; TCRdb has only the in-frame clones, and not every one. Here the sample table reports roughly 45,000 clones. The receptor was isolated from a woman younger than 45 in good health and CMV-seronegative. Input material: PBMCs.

The CDR3 sequence: CASSLAGGRTDTQYF. The CDR3 coding sequence is TGTGCCAGCAGCCTCGCGGGAGGACGGACAGATACGCAGTATTTT. The chain carries TRBV5-8 and TRBJ2-3; 8 positions match TRBD2. The CDR3 has 15 amino acids. From germline, CDR1 is SGHTS and CDR2 YDEGEE. The trim removed 4 bases at V and 3 bases at J, leaving 7 bases unmatched.